This entry lists 32 T cell receptor beta chains sequenced from one sample in a study of blood T cell repertoires in COVID-19. Only in-frame clones appear in the TCRdb table, and some are missing; sequencing was by immunoSEQ multiplex PCR. The table records roughly 200,000 clones, 85% to 90% of them present only once. Sequencing was performed on PBMCs or T cells enriched from blood (not recorded which). The source of these receptors is a man aged 35-49 years who had recovered from COVID-19.

This clone was seen only a few times. The chain joins TRBV12-5 to TRBJ2-5, with TRBD2 matching over 7 bases. V trimming: 1 base; J trimming: 5 bases; junction bases outside the gene matches: 1. The germline V gene has CDR1 LGHNT and CDR2 FRNRAP. There are 13 residues in the CDR3. CDR3 nucleotide sequence: TGTGCTAGTGGTTTGGGGGGAGGGGAGACCCAGTACTTC. This gives the protein CASGLGGGETQYF.

V usage is TRBV21-1 and J usage is TRBJ1-1; TRBD1 is the table's D call, not checked against the DNA. TRBV21-1 is classified as a pseudogene. This CDR3 has 18 residues. The CDR3 sequence: CASSKGTPRDRYLSEAFF. DNA for the CDR3: TGTGCCAGCAGCAAGGGAACTCCCCGCGACAGGTATTTGTCTGAAGCTTTCTTT.

This chain connects TRBV1 to TRBJ1-4. TRBV1 is listed as a pseudogene. This CDR3 comprises 15 residues. The DNA of the CDR3 is TGCACCAGCAGCCAAGATCGGGGGTACGGCGAAAAACTGTTTTTT. Amino acid sequence: CTSSQDRGYGEKLFF.

This chain links TRBV19 with TRBJ1-3; TRBD1 might be the D (5 bases). Trimming removed 2 bases from V and 3 bases from J, with 11 bases in between. The CDR3 runs to 15 residues. Germline V gene sequence: CDR1 LNHDA, CDR2 SQIVND (reference sequence). This CDR3 reads CASSIWGAGGNTIYF. The CDR3 DNA sequence: TGTGCCAGTAGTATATGGGGCGCAGGTGGAAACACCATATATTTT.

The rearrangement uses TRBV28 and TRBJ1-4; perhaps TRBD1 as D (6 bases). V was pared by 3 bases and J by 11 bases, with 13 bases between. In germline, CDR1 is MDHEN, CDR2 SYDVKM. This CDR3 contains 13 residues. CDR3 in DNA: TGTGCCAGCAGTTTGCCACAGGGTAATAAACTGTTTTTT. Translation: CASSLPQGNKLFF.

CDR3 amino acids: CASSRRGSNQPQHF. CDR3 nucleotides: TGTGCCAGCAGTCGAAGGGGCAGCAATCAGCCCCAGCATTTT. V usage is TRBV25-1 and J usage is TRBJ1-5, with a weak D call TRBD1 (5 bases). With 5 bases removed from V and 1 base from J, the gap between germline ends came to 9 bases. CDR1 is MGHDK and CDR2 is SYGVNS in the germline V gene. CDR3 length: 14 amino acids.

V gene TRBV5-4 combines with J gene TRBJ1-2, with 12 bases aligning to TRBD1. Trimming at V came to 1 base and at J to 6 bases, leaving 7 bases not matched to a gene. There are 16 residues in the CDR3. In germline, CDR1 is SGHNT, CDR2 YYREEE (reference sequence). CDR3 sequence: CASSLPNRDRGHGYTF. As DNA, the CDR3 is TGTGCCAGCAGCTTGCCAAACCGGGACAGGGGGCATGGCTACACCTTC.

The chain links TRBV9 to TRBJ2-1; D not resolved. The V end lost 3 bases, the J end lost 5 bases, and 9 bases lay between the germline ends. The CDR3 extends over 13 amino acids. Germline CDR1 SGDLS, CDR2 YYNGEE. The CDR3 here is CASSGRVHNEQFF. The CDR3 nucleotides read TGTGCCAGCAGCGGCCGGGTACACAATGAGCAGTTCTTC.

The CDR3 loop reads CASSSGLAGGPSTPYNEQFF. CDR3 nucleotides: TGCGCCAGCAGCTCAGGACTAGCGGGAGGGCCATCGACCCCTTACAATGAGCAGTTCTTC. This rearrangement joins TRBV5-1 to TRBJ2-1, with 15 bases fitting TRBD2. This CDR3 spans 20 amino acids. V lost 3 bases, J lost 4 bases, and 14 bases stayed unmatched. The germline CDR1 and CDR2 sequences are SGHRS and YFSETQ.

In DNA form, the CDR3 reads TGTGCCAGCAGCCCAGGGGGGCAGGGCCCCCATCAGCCCCAGCATTTT. As protein: CASSPGGQGPHQPQHF. V usage is TRBV11-2 and J usage is TRBJ1-5; TRBD1 aligns across 7 bases. Unmatched junction bases numbered 12, after V lost 5 bases and J lost 5 bases. CDR1 and CDR2 from the germline V gene are SGHAT and FQNNGV. The CDR3 length is 16 residues.

The rearrangement joins TRBV5-1 to TRBJ2-1; no definite D call. Trimming cost V 2 bases and J 7 bases, with 13 bases left between them. Germline loops: CDR1 SGHRS, CDR2 YFSETQ. CDR3 length: 14 residues. CDR3 DNA: TGCGCCAGCAGCTTAGACAATTCTTGGAATGAGCAGTTCTTC. Translating it yields CASSLDNSWNEQFF.

The chain uses TRBV19 and TRBJ2-3; 8 nucleotides line up with TRBD2. The ends lost 6 bases at V and 3 bases at J; junction bases unmatched: 11. Germline values: CDR1 LNHDA, CDR2 SQIVND (reference sequence). This CDR3 has 16 residues. The DNA of the CDR3 is TGTGCCAGTAGGACTATAAGCGGGACTAGAACAGATACGCAGTATTTT. Amino acids: CASRTISGTRTDTQYF. The full variable domain, rest sourced from reference TRBV19 and TRBJ2-3, is DGGITQSPKYLFRKEGQNVTLSCEQNLNHDAMYWYRQDPGQGLRLIYYSQIVNDFQKGDIAEGYSVSREKKESFPLTVTSAQKNPTAFYLCASRTISGTRTDTQYFGPGTRLTVL.

The V gene is TRBV2, the J gene TRBJ2-1; 13 bases agree with TRBD2. The CDR3 is made up of 16 amino acids. With V trimmed by 3 bases and J by 8 bases, 7 bases remained unmatched. Per germline, CDR1 SNHLY and CDR2 FYNNEI. The CDR3 coding sequence is TGTGCCAGCAGTGAGGAGGGACTAGCGGGAAGCGATGAGCAGTTCTTC. Its translation is CASSEEGLAGSDEQFF.

Many counts were recorded for this clone. CDR3 loop: CASSEGTSGSEQFF. For the CDR3, the DNA is TGTGCCAGCAGTGAGGGGACTAGCGGGAGTGAGCAGTTCTTC. The chain combines TRBV6-4 with TRBJ2-1; TRBD2 agrees at 14 bases. The germline V gene encodes CDR1 MRHNA and CDR2 SNTAGT. V shed 3 bases, J shed 9 bases, and the junction held 1 base outside the gene matches. This CDR3 has 14 residues.

As regards this clone: The same CDR3 arises from other DNA sequences in this sample as well. The chain couples TRBV19 to TRBJ1-5, with a possible D match to TRBD1 (6 bases). The CDR3 runs 15 residues. V shed 3 bases and J shed 1 base, with 10 bases lying between them. Germline CDR1 LNHDA, CDR2 SQIVND (reference sequence). DNA of the CDR3: TGTGCCAGTAGTATTGGGGGCCTGAGCAATCAGCCCCAGCATTTT. Translation: CASSIGGLSNQPQHF.

This chain uses TRBV15 with TRBJ1-4; D might be TRBD1 (5 bases). Per the germline V gene, CDR1 is LNHNV and CDR2 is YYDKDF (reference sequence). Trimming left V 1 base short and J 0 bases short, with 12 bases between. This CDR3 is 17 amino acids long. CDR3 sequence reads: CATSRGPDTSTNEKLFF. The DNA for the CDR3 is TGTGCCACCAGCAGAGGGCCGGACACCTCAACTAATGAAAAACTGTTTTTT.

The rearrangement uses TRBV12-2 and TRBJ1-3. TRBV12-2 is a recognized pseudogene. This CDR3 region has 16 residues. CDR3 loop: CASRLVPGEGENTIYF. CDR3 DNA: TGTGCAAGTCGCTTAGTACCCGGGGAAGGAGAAAACACCATATATTTT.

The V call is TRBV27, the J call TRBJ1-2; TRBD1 agrees at 8 bases. CDR1 and CDR2 (germline): MNHEY, SMNVEV (reference sequence). Trimming removed 4 bases from V and 2 bases from J; junction bases left unmatched: 6. The CDR3 has 15 residues. CDR3 residues: CASSSSGGSNYGYTF. DNA for the CDR3: TGTGCCAGCAGTTCCTCAGGGGGCTCCAACTATGGCTACACCTTC.

The gene calls are TRBV30 and TRBJ1-5, with D possibly TRBD1 on 6 matching bases. Trimming took 5 bases from V and 9 from J, leaving 20 bases between them. CDR3 length: 14 residues. Looked up from germline, CDR1 is GTSNPN and CDR2 is SVGIG (reference sequence). The CDR3 loop reads CAWGPGQRSSPQHF. The CDR3, as DNA: TGTGCCTGGGGTCCGGGACAACGATCATCGCCCCAGCATTTT.

V and J are TRBV18 and TRBJ1-1, with no clear D. Germline values: CDR1 KGHSH, CDR2 LQKENI. The length of the CDR3 is 15 residues. Trimming stripped 2 bases from V and 1 base from J, with 11 bases between. The CDR3 sequence is CASSPELQRNTEAFF. CDR3 nucleotides: TGTGCCAGCTCACCAGAACTTCAAAGGAACACTGAAGCTTTCTTT.

The chain is built from TRBV7-8 and TRBJ2-3, with 13 nucleotides matching TRBD2. Germline V lookup: CDR1 SGHVS, CDR2 FQNEAQ. V gave up 1 base and J gave up 1 base; unmatched junction bases: 8. The CDR3 covers 19 residues. This CDR3 is CASSLDKTSGGPGTDTQYF. The CDR3 nucleotides read TGTGCCAGCAGCTTAGATAAGACTAGCGGGGGGCCGGGCACAGATACGCAGTATTTT.

The chain uses TRBV19 and TRBJ2-1; D perhaps matches TRBD2 (6 bases). The germline V and J ends were trimmed by 4 bases and 3 bases, with 10 bases remaining between them. The CDR3 has 14 residues. Germline lookup yields CDR1 LNHDA and CDR2 SQIVND (reference sequence). The CDR3 spells CASSKSGFYNEQFF. The CDR3 DNA reads as TGTGCCAGTAGTAAGAGCGGGTTCTACAATGAGCAGTTCTTC.

The gene calls are TRBV11-2 and TRBJ2-4; D is perhaps TRBD1 (6 bases). The germline V gene encodes CDR1 SGHAT and CDR2 FQNNGV. Trimming cost V 6 bases and J 6 bases, with 18 bases left between them. The CDR3 sequence is 15 residues long. DNA of the CDR3: TGTGCCAGCAGTCAACCGCAGGGGAACAGAAACATTCAGTACTTC. This sequence encodes CASSQPQGNRNIQYF.

V and J are TRBV24-1 and TRBJ2-5, with a possible D match to TRBD1 (6 bases). The CDR3 totals 15 residues. Between the trimmed V and J ends, which lost 2 bases and 0 bases, there was a span of 9 bases. Germline CDR1 KGHDR, CDR2 SFDVKD. The CDR3 coding sequence is TGTGCCACCAGTGATTACGCAGGGGACCAAGAGACCCAGTACTTC. Translating it yields CATSDYAGDQETQYF.

The V call is TRBV6-5, the J call TRBJ1-5, with a possible D match to TRBD1 (6 bases). The ends were cut back, 6 bases at V and 3 bases at J, with 15 bases in the middle. Germline V CDR1 and CDR2: MNHEY, SVGAGI. This CDR3 comprises 15 residues. CDR3 sequence (DNA): TGTGCCAGCAGGGAGGATGGACAGACCAATCAGCCCCAGCATTTT. This sequence encodes CASREDGQTNQPQHF.

The DNA of the CDR3 is TGCGCCAGCAGCTTTGGACAGCCGTCAACTAATGAAAAACTGTTTTTT. Translated, it gives CASSFGQPSTNEKLFF. The chain carries TRBV5-1 and TRBJ1-4; weak D call: TRBD1 (6 bases). CDR1 is SGHRS and CDR2 is YFSETQ in the germline V gene. V was shortened by 2 bases and J by 0 bases, with 11 bases between the two germline ends. This CDR3 is 16 amino acids long.

The CDR3 DNA sequence: TGTGCCTGGATGGCGGGGACTAATGAAAAACTGTTTTTT. Protein: CAWMAGTNEKLFF. This sequence joins TRBV30 and TRBJ1-4; unclear D gene. The CDR3 covers 13 residues. Germline V gives CDR1 GTSNPN, CDR2 SVGIG (reference sequence). V was pared by 4 bases and J by 2 bases, with 8 bases between.

This chain connects TRBV18 to TRBJ2-2; the D gene is possibly TRBD2 (5 bases). V was clipped by 4 bases and J by 6 bases, with 18 bases between them. The CDR3 sequence is 16 residues long. Germline loops: CDR1 KGHSH, CDR2 LQKENI. The CDR3 coding sequence is TGTGCCAGCTCACGGCGGGTCGGCCTGGTGGCCGGGGAGCTGTTTTTT. This translates into CASSRRVGLVAGELFF.

The chain couples TRBV7-9 to TRBJ2-1, with 7 bases matching TRBD2. This CDR3 spans 15 amino acids. Germline V CDR1 and CDR2: SEHNR, FQNEAQ (reference sequence). With V trimmed by 5 bases and J by 2 bases, 6 bases remained unmatched. CDR3 sequence (DNA): TGTGCCAGCAGCCCTCCCGGGGGGACCTACAATGAGCAGTTCTTC. Protein product: CASSPPGGTYNEQFF.

The V gene is TRBV12-3 or TRBV12-4, the J gene TRBJ2-5; no clear D. V was pared by 6 bases and J by 1 base, with 6 bases between. This CDR3 is built from 12 residues. The CDR3 sequence is CASRAFQETQYF. Here the CDR3 DNA reads TGTGCCAGCAGAGCGTTCCAAGAGACCCAGTACTTC.

The chain is built from TRBV10-1 and TRBJ2-5; 7 positions agree with TRBD1. Germline-derived CDR1 and CDR2 are WNHNN and SYGVQD (reference sequence). CDR3 length equals 14 residues. J lost 5 bases, V lost 6 bases, and 9 bases had no gene match. The CDR3 sequence: CASSDRDGSETQYF. In DNA form, the CDR3 reads TGCGCCAGCAGCGACAGGGACGGGTCGGAGACCCAGTACTTC.

The chain uses TRBV27 and TRBJ2-3; 7 nucleotides align to TRBD1. Germline assignment: CDR1 MNHEY and CDR2 SMNVEV (reference sequence). With V trimmed by 3 bases and J by 4 bases, 7 bases remained unmatched. This CDR3 contains 15 residues. DNA for the CDR3: TGTGCCAGCAGTTTCCTGGGACAGTTACCAGATACGCAGTATTTT. Protein: CASSFLGQLPDTQYF.